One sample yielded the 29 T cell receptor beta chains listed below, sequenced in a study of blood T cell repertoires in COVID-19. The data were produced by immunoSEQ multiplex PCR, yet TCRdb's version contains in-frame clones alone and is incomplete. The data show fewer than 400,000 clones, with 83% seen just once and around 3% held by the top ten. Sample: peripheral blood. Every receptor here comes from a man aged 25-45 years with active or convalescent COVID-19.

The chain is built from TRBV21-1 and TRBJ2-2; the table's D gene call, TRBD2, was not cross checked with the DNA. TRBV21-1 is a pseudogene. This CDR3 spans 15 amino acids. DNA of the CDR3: TGTGCCAGCAGCACTAGCGGGAGTGTTACCGGGGAGCTGTTTTTT. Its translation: CASSTSGSVTGELFF.

The CDR3: CASSYGSGRNSPLHF. For the CDR3, the DNA is TGTGCCAGCAGTTACGGGTCAGGGAGGAATTCACCCCTCCACTTT. The genes are TRBV6-5 and TRBJ1-6; TRBD1 is a possible D gene (5 bases). The CDR3 has 15 residues. Germline CDR1 and CDR2: MNHEY and SVGAGI. The V end was cut by 2 bases, the J end by 7 bases, with 12 bases between.

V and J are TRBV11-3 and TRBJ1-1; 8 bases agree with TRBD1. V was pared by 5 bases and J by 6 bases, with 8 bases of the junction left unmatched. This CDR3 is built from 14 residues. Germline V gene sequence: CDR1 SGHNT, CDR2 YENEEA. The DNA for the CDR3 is TGTGCCAGCAGCCCTGGACAGGGCGAGTCTGAAGCTTTCTTT. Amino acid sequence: CASSPGQGESEAFF.

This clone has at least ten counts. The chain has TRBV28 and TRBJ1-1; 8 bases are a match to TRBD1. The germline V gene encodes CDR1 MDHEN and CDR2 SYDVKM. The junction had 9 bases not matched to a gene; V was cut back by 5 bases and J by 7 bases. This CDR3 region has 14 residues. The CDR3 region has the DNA TGTGCCAGCAGTGAGCCGGGACAGGCTTTTGAAGCTTTCTTT. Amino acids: CASSEPGQAFEAFF.

CDR3 sequence (DNA): TGCGCCAGCAGCTTGGCATGGACTAGCGGGAGTCGGTACGAGCAGTACTTC. This gives the protein CASSLAWTSGSRYEQYF. This chain joins TRBV5-1 and TRBJ2-7, with TRBD2 matching over 13 bases. The trim removed 0 bases at V and 4 bases at J, leaving 7 bases unmatched. Germline CDR1 and CDR2: SGHRS and YFSETQ. This CDR3 is built from 17 residues.

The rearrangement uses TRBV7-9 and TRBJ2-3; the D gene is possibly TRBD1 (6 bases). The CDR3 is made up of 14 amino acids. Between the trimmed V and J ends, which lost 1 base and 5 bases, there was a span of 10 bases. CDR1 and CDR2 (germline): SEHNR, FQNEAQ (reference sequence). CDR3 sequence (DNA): TGTGCCAGCAGCTTAGTCAGGGGTATAGATACGCAGTATTTT. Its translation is CASSLVRGIDTQYF.

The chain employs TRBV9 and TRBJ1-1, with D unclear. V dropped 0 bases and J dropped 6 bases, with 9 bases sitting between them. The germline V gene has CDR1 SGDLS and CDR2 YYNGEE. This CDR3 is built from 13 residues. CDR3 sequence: CASSVARRAEAFF. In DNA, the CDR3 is TGTGCCAGCAGCGTAGCTAGGCGGGCTGAAGCTTTCTTT.

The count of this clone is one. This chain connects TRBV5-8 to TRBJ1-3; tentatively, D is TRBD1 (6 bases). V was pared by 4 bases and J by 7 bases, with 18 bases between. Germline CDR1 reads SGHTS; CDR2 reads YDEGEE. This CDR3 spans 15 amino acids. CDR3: CASSELGGPSNTIYF. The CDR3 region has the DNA TGTGCCAGCAGCGAGCTAGGGGGACCCTCGAACACCATATATTTT.

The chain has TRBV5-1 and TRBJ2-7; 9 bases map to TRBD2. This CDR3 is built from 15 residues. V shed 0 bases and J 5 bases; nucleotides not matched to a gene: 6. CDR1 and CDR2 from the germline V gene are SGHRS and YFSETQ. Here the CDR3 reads CASSLDSGSIDEQYF. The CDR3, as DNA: TGCGCCAGCAGCTTGGATAGCGGGAGTATTGACGAGCAGTACTTC.

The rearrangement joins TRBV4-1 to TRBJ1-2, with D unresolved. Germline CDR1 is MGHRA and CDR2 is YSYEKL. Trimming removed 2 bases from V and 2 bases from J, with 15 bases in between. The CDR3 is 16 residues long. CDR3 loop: CASSQPSTRRNYGYTF. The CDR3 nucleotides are TGCGCCAGCAGCCAACCGTCGACACGTAGAAACTATGGCTACACCTTC.

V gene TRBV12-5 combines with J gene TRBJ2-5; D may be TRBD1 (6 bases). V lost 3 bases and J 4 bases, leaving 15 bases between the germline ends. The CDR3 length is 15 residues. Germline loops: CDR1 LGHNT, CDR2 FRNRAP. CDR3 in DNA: TGTGCTAGTGGTTTCACCGGGCAGGGGCTAGAGACCCAGTACTTC. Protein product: CASGFTGQGLETQYF.

The CDR3: CASMLTSGRRNEQFF. CDR3 coding DNA: TGTGCCAGCATGCTGACTAGCGGGAGAAGGAATGAGCAGTTCTTC. This sequence joins TRBV7-3 and TRBJ2-1, with TRBD2 matching 12 bases. J gave up 7 bases and V 7 bases, and 8 bases lay outside the gene matches. The CDR3 consists of 15 residues. CDR1 is SGHTA and CDR2 is FQGTGA in the germline V gene.

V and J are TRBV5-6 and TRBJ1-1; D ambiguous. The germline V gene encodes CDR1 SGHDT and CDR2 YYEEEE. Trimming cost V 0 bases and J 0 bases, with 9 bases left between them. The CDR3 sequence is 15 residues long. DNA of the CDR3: TGTGCCAGCAGCTTGGAGCTGACTTTGAACACTGAAGCTTTCTTT. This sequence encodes CASSLELTLNTEAFF.

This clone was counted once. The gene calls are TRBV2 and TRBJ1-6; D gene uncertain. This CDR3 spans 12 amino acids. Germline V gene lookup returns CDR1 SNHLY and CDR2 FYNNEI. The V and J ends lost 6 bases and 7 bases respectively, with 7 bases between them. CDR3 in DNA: TGTGCCAGCAGGAGAGGAAATTCACCCCTCCACTTT. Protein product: CASRRGNSPLHF.

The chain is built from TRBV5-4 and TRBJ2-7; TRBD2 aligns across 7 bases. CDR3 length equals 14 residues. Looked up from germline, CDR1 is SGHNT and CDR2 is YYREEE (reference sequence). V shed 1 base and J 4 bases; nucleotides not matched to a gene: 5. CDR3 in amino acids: CASSLYRGSYEQYF. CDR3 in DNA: TGTGCCAGCAGCTTGTATCGCGGGAGTTACGAGCAGTACTTC.

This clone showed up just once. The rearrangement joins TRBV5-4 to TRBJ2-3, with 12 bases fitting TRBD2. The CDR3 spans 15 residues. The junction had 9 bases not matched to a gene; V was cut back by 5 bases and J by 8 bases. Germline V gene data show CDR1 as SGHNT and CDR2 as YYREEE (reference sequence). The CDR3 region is CASRPLAGGPPTQYF. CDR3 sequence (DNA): TGTGCCAGCAGGCCACTAGCGGGAGGCCCCCCTACGCAGTATTTT.

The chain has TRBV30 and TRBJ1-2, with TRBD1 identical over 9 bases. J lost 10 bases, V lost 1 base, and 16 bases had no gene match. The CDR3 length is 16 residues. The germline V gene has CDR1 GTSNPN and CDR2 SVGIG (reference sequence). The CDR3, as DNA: TGTGCCTGGAGTGACTTTCGGCGGGACAGGGACTCCCTCTACACCTTC. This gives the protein CAWSDFRRDRDSLYTF.

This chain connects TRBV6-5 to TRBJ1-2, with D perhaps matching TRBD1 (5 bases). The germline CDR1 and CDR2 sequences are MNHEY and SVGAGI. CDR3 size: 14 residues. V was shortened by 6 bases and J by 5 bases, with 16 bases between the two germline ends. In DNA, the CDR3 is TGTGCCAGCAGCGACTTACGCGGGGGGTATGGCTACACCTTC. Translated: CASSDLRGGYGYTF.

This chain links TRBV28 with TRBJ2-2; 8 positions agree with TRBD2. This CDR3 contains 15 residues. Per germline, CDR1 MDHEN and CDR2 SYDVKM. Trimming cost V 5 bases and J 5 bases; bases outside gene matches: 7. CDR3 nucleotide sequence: TGTGCCAGCAGTCTCGGGACTAGAGATACCGGGGAGCTGTTTTTT. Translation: CASSLGTRDTGELFF.

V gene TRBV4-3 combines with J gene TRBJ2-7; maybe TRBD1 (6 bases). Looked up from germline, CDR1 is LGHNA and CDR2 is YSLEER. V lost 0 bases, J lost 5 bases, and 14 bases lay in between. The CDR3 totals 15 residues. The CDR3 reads CASSQDPAGADEQYF. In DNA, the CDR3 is TGCGCCAGCAGCCAAGATCCAGCAGGGGCCGACGAGCAGTACTTC.

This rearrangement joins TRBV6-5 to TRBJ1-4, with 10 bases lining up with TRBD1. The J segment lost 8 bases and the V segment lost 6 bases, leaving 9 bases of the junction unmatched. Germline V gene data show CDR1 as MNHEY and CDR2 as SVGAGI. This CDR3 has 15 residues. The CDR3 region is CASRLDRGRGEKLFF. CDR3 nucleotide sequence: TGTGCCAGCAGACTCGACAGGGGGCGCGGGGAAAAACTGTTTTTT.

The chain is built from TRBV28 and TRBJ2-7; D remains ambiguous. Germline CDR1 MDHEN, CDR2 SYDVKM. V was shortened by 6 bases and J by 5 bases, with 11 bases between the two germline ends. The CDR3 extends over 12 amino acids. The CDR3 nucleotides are TGTGCCAGCAGCACGTCAGGTGACGAGCAGTACTTC. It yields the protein CASSTSGDEQYF.

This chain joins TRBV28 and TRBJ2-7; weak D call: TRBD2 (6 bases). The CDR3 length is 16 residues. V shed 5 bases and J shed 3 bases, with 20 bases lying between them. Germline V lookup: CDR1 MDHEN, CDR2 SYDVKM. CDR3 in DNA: TGTGCCAGCAGTACTCCCCTCGGCAGGGAGGTCTACGAGCAGTACTTC. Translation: CASSTPLGREVYEQYF.

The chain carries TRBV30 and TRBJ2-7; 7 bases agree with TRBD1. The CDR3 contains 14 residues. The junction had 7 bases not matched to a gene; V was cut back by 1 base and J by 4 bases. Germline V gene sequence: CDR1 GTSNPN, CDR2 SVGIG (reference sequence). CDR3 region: CAWSGTGLGYEQYF. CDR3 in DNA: TGTGCCTGGAGTGGGACAGGCCTAGGGTACGAGCAGTACTTC.

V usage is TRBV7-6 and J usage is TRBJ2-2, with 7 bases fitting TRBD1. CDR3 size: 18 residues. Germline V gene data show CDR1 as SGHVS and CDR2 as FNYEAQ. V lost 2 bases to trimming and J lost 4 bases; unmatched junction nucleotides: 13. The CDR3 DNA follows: TGTGCCAGCAGCTTAAGACGGATCGGGACAGCTGCCACCGGGGAGCTGTTTTTT. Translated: CASSLRRIGTAATGELFF.

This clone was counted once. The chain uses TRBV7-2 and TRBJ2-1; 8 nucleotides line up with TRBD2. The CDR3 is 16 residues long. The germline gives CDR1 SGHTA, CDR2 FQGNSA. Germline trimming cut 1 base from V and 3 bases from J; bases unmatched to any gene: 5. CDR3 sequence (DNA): TGTGCCAGCAGCTTAGGGTCGAGCGGGAGCTACAATGAGCAGTTCTTC. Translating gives CASSLGSSGSYNEQFF.

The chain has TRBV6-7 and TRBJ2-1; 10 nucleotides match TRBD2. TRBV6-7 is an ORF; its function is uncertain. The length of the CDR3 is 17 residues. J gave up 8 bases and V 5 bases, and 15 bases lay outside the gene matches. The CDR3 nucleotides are TGTGCCAGCAGTCAGTCGGGACTAGCGATGCCTGTGGATGAGCAGTTCTTC. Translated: CASSQSGLAMPVDEQFF.

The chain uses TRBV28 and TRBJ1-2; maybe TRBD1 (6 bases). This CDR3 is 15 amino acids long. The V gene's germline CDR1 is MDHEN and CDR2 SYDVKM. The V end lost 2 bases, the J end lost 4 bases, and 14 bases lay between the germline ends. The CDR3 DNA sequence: TGTGCCAGCAGTTTAATGCGGGGGGCCGGCTATGGCTACACCTTC. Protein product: CASSLMRGAGYGYTF.

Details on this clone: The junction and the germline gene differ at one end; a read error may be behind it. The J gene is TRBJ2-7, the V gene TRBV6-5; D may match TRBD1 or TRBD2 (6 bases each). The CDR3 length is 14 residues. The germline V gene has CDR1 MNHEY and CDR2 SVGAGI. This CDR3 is CASTYGGRVEEQYF. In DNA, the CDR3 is TGTGCCAGCACTTACGGGGGCAGGGTCGAGGAGCAGTACTTC.